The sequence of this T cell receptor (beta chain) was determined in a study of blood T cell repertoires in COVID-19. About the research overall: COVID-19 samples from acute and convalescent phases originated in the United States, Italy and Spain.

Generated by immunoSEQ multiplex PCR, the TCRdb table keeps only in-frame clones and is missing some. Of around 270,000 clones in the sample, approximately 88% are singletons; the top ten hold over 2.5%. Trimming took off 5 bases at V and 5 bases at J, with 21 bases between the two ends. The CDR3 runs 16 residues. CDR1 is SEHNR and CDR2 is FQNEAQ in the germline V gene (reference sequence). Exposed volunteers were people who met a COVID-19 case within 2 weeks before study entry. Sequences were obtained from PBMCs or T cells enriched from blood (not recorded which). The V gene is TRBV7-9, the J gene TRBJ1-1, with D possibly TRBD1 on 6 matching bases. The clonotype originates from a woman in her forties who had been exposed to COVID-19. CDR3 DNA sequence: TGTGCCAGCAGCCCCAGAGGGGGACACCCGAGTACTGAAGCTTTCTTT. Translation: CASSPRGGHPSTEAFF.